These 30 T cell receptor beta chains share one sample of origin, sequenced in a study of glioma-infiltrating T cells after dendritic cell vaccination. TCRdb's table, derived via immunoSEQ multiplex PCR, lists solely in-frame clones and lacks some. The sample includes more than 60,000 clones, about 81% of them seen just once. Sequenced material: blood, taken before dendritic cell vaccination. The receptors stem from a human donor with glioblastoma.

Here the CDR3 DNA reads TGTGCCAGTAATAGCAGGGTCCCGTATGGCTACACCTTC. Amino acid sequence: CASNSRVPYGYTF. The chain carries TRBV28 and TRBJ1-2; weak D call: TRBD1 (5 bases). Trimming pared 9 bases from V and 5 bases from J, leaving 16 bases between. Looked up from germline, CDR1 is MDHEN and CDR2 is SYDVKM. The length of the CDR3 is 13 residues.

V gene TRBV19 combines with J gene TRBJ2-1; TRBD1 matches 8 bases. The CDR3 loop spans 15 amino acids. CDR1 and CDR2 from the germline V gene are LNHDA and SQIVND (reference sequence). V gave up 8 bases and J gave up 9 bases; unmatched junction bases: 15. The CDR3 sequence is CASPPQGVPLGEQFF. The DNA of the CDR3 is TGTGCCAGTCCCCCACAGGGGGTTCCCTTAGGTGAGCAGTTCTTC. Complete variable domain (other parts from reference TRBV19 and TRBJ2-1): DGGITQSPKYLFRKEGQNVTLSCEQNLNHDAMYWYRQDPGQGLRLIYYSQIVNDFQKGDIAEGYSVSREKKESFPLTVTSAQKNPTAFYLCASPPQGVPLGEQFFGPGTRLTVL.

The rearrangement joins TRBV7-2 to TRBJ2-1, with TRBD2 identical over 10 bases. J lost 4 bases, V lost 3 bases, and 0 bases had no gene match. CDR1 is SGHTA and CDR2 is FQGNSA in the germline V gene. The CDR3 is 14 amino acids. The CDR3 region is CASSFSGGYNEQFF. The CDR3 DNA follows: TGTGCCAGCAGCTTTAGCGGGGGGTACAATGAGCAGTTCTTC. Full variable domain (missing parts from reference TRBV7-2 and TRBJ2-1): GAGVSQSPSNKVTEKGKDVELRCDPISGHTALYWYRQSLGQGLEFLIYFQGNSAPDKSGLPSDRFSAERTGGSVSTLTIQRTQQEDSAVYLCASSFSGGYNEQFFGPGTRLTVL.

The V call is TRBV6-5, the J call TRBJ2-5, with TRBD1 matching 7 bases. Matching the DNA end better, TRBJ2-7 makes the J call doubtful. The germline CDR1 and CDR2 sequences are MNHEY and SVGAGI. CDR3 length: 12 amino acids. CDR3 protein: CASSLNRGEQYF. The CDR3 nucleotides are TGTGCCAGCAGCCTAAACAGGGGCGAGCAGTACTTC.

In regard to this clone: The same CDR3 arises from other DNA sequences in this sample as well. This chain joins TRBV7-2 and TRBJ1-4, with D unresolved. The CDR3 spans 14 residues. The V end lost 1 base, the J end lost 5 bases, and 8 bases lay between the germline ends. Germline V gene lookup returns CDR1 SGHTA and CDR2 FQGNSA. The CDR3 spells CASSLVGGNEKLFF. The CDR3 nucleotides are TGTGCCAGCAGCTTAGTGGGCGGGAATGAAAAACTGTTTTTT.

In this sample, this clone turned up a few times. The chain combines TRBV28 with TRBJ1-5; D might be TRBD1 (5 bases). V lost 4 bases to trimming and J lost 0 bases, with 13 bases between them. CDR1 and CDR2 from the germline V gene are MDHEN and SYDVKM. The CDR3 has 16 amino acids. CDR3 bases: TGTGCCAGCAGTTCCCCCTCGGGGGATAGCAATCAGCCCCAGCATTTT. Translation gives CASSSPSGDSNQPQHF.

V gene TRBV6-5 combines with J gene TRBJ2-7; D unresolved. The germline V gene encodes CDR1 MNHEY and CDR2 SVGAGI. Deletions cut 6 bases from V and 2 bases from J, with 8 bases between. The CDR3 length is 12 residues. DNA for the CDR3: TGTGCCAGCAGCTCGAGCCCCTACGAGCAGTACTTC. It yields the protein CASSSSPYEQYF.

This clone was detected only a few times. V and J are TRBV5-1 and TRBJ1-3, with a tentative D call TRBD1 (5 bases). The CDR3 consists of 15 residues. V was trimmed by 4 bases and J by 4 bases, leaving 15 bases between them. Per the germline V gene, CDR1 is SGHRS and CDR2 is YFSETQ. The CDR3 DNA sequence: TGCGCCAGCAGCACGACTCAGGGTAGCGGAAACACCATATATTTT. Translated: CASSTTQGSGNTIYF.

The J gene is TRBJ2-2, the V gene TRBV6-4; 9 bases are shared with TRBD2. This CDR3 has 15 amino acids. Germline lookup yields CDR1 MRHNA and CDR2 SNTAGT. The trim removed 3 bases at V and 3 bases at J, leaving 2 bases unmatched. CDR3 DNA: TGTGCCAGCAGTGAGCGGGGGGGCCACACCGGGGAGCTGTTTTTT. Residues: CASSERGGHTGELFF.

The chain carries TRBV19 and TRBJ2-7; TRBD1 matches at 8 bases. The germline CDR1 and CDR2 sequences are LNHDA and SQIVND (reference sequence). The CDR3 covers 14 residues. The V segment lost 5 bases and the J segment 3 bases; nucleotides outside the gene matches: 6. CDR3 residues: CASSPGQVLYEQYF. The CDR3 coding sequence is TGTGCCAGTAGTCCGGGACAGGTCCTCTACGAGCAGTACTTC.

The chain combines TRBV7-2 with TRBJ2-5; 8 bases are shared with TRBD2. Germline V CDR1 and CDR2: SGHTA, FQGNSA. Trimming removed 2 bases from V and 1 base from J; junction bases left unmatched: 3. The CDR3 contains 15 residues. CDR3 coding DNA: TGTGCCAGCAGCTTAAATAGCGGGGCCCAAGAGACCCAGTACTTC. Its protein is CASSLNSGAQETQYF.

The chain recombines TRBV4-1 with TRBJ2-2, with a weak D call TRBD1 (6 bases). V gave up 4 bases and J gave up 2 bases, with 17 bases separating them. Germline V lookup: CDR1 MGHRA, CDR2 YSYEKL. The CDR3 has 17 amino acids. In nucleotides, the CDR3 is TGCGCCAGCAGCCTATATCCCGGGACACCAAACACCGGGGAGCTGTTTTTT. Encoded protein: CASSLYPGTPNTGELFF.

The chain joins TRBV28 to TRBJ1-1, with D possibly matching TRBD1 (6 bases). Germline CDR1 MDHEN, CDR2 SYDVKM. The CDR3 consists of 12 residues. V lost 5 bases to trimming and J lost 7 bases, with 11 bases between them. The CDR3 region is CASSPRTDEAFF. Here the CDR3 DNA reads TGTGCCAGCAGTCCTCGGACAGATGAAGCTTTCTTT.

This chain uses TRBV6-5 with TRBJ2-7; possibly TRBD1 for D (5 bases). This CDR3 contains 13 residues. The V end lost 5 bases, the J end lost 5 bases, and 13 bases lay between the germline ends. Germline V gene sequence: CDR1 MNHEY, CDR2 SVGAGI. The CDR3 is CASSRQFPHEQYF. For the CDR3, the DNA is TGTGCCAGCAGTCGACAGTTTCCGCACGAGCAGTACTTC.

The chain combines TRBV5-1 with TRBJ2-5, with D possibly being TRBD2 (5 bases). CDR1 is SGHRS and CDR2 is YFSETQ in the germline V gene. The ends were cut back, 0 bases at V and 9 bases at J, with 18 bases in the middle. The CDR3 runs 15 residues. Here the CDR3 reads CASSLEIGLPEAQYF. CDR3 nucleotides: TGCGCCAGCAGCTTGGAGATTGGACTCCCCGAGGCCCAGTACTTC.

The V call is TRBV7-2, the J call TRBJ1-1, with 8 bases aligning to TRBD1. The ends lost 5 bases at V and 5 bases at J; junction bases unmatched: 4. The CDR3 is 13 residues long. Per germline, CDR1 SGHTA and CDR2 FQGNSA. The CDR3 region has the DNA TGTGCCAGCAGCGTACAGGGGGGGACTGAAGCTTTCTTT. Translating gives CASSVQGGTEAFF.

V usage is TRBV6-5 and J usage is TRBJ2-7; 10 bases match TRBD2. Germline CDR1 MNHEY, CDR2 SVGAGI. CDR3 length equals 14 residues. The ends lost 7 bases at V and 9 bases at J; junction bases unmatched: 12. CDR3 in amino acids: CASTQAGGKLGQYF. CDR3 nucleotide sequence: TGTGCCAGCACCCAAGCGGGGGGGAAATTAGGGCAGTACTTC.

The genes are TRBV28 and TRBJ2-1, with 10 bases fitting TRBD1. The germline gives CDR1 MDHEN, CDR2 SYDVKM. The CDR3 is 13 amino acids. Unmatched junction bases numbered 3, after V lost 5 bases and J lost 8 bases. The chain's CDR3 is CASSPGTGDEQFF. CDR3 nucleotides: TGTGCCAGCAGTCCCGGGACAGGGGATGAGCAGTTCTTC.

The genes are TRBV30 and TRBJ2-7; the match to TRBD1 covers 8 bases. V lost 0 bases, J lost 3 bases, and 1 base stayed unmatched. This CDR3 comprises 13 residues. CDR1 is GTSNPN, CDR2 SVGIG, per germline (reference sequence). Here the CDR3 DNA reads TGTGCCTGGAGTGTCAGGGGGCTCTACGAGCAGTACTTC. Amino acid sequence: CAWSVRGLYEQYF.

The chain has TRBV4-1 and TRBJ1-6; no clear D gene. CDR1 and CDR2 from the germline V gene are MGHRA and YSYEKL. CDR3 size: 16 residues. Trimming took off 0 bases at V and 2 bases at J, with 8 bases between the two ends. In DNA, the CDR3 is TGCGCCAGCAGCCAAGATTTCGGGACCTATAATTCACCCCTCCACTTT. This translates into CASSQDFGTYNSPLHF.

This clone was seen a handful of times. This chain connects TRBV6-6 to TRBJ2-2; D is unclear. Germline V gene sequence: CDR1 MNHNY, CDR2 SVGAGI (reference sequence). V was pared by 5 bases and J by 5 bases, with 12 bases between. The CDR3 is made up of 14 amino acids. For the CDR3, the DNA is TGTGCCAGCAGTACAGCCAGGCAAACCGGGGAGCTGTTTTTT. It encodes CASSTARQTGELFF.

This chain links TRBV6-5 with TRBJ2-1; TRBD2 is a possible D gene (6 bases). V was trimmed by 5 bases and J by 8 bases, leaving 19 bases between them. In germline, CDR1 is MNHEY, CDR2 SVGAGI. The CDR3 is 15 residues long. The CDR3 sequence is CASSRAQLASYEQFF. DNA of the CDR3: TGTGCCAGCAGTCGGGCCCAACTAGCTTCCTATGAGCAGTTCTTC.

The chain is built from TRBV7-9 and TRBJ2-7; D is unresolved. V was pared by 2 bases and J by 3 bases, with 14 bases between. There are 15 residues in the CDR3. Per the germline V gene, CDR1 is SEHNR and CDR2 is FQNEAQ (reference sequence). The CDR3 spells CASSLTGGGLYEQYF. The CDR3 DNA reads TGTGCCAGCAGCTTAACTGGTGGTGGTCTCTACGAGCAGTACTTC.

The chain employs TRBV5-8 and TRBJ2-5, with 7 bases aligning to TRBD1. V was clipped by 0 bases and J by 2 bases; unmatched bases: 1. Per the germline V gene, CDR1 is SGHTS and CDR2 is YDEGEE. The length of the CDR3 is 14 residues. CDR3 sequence: CASSLDRGQETQYF. The CDR3 DNA reads as TGTGCCAGCAGCTTGGACAGGGGACAAGAGACCCAGTACTTC. Filled out from reference TRBV5-8 and TRBJ2-5, the complete variable domain reads EAGVTQSPTHLIKTRGQQATLRCSPISGHTSVYWYQQALGLGLQFLLWYDEGEERNRGNFPPRFSGRQFPNYSSELNVNALELEDSALYLCASSLDRGQETQYFGPGTRLLVL.

The chain uses TRBV9 and TRBJ1-6, with 9 positions matching TRBD1. CDR1 is SGDLS and CDR2 is YYNGEE in the germline V gene. The CDR3 loop spans 15 amino acids. The trim removed 0 bases at V and 9 bases at J, leaving 4 bases unmatched. CDR3 DNA: TGTGCCAGCAGCGTAGCAGGACAGGGGAGTTCACCCCTCCACTTT. This encodes CASSVAGQGSSPLHF.

The chain uses TRBV11-3 and TRBJ1-6; D gene ambiguous. The V end lost 0 bases, the J end lost 9 bases, and 6 bases lay between the germline ends. The CDR3 extends over 13 amino acids. Germline V CDR1 and CDR2: SGHNT, YENEEA. The CDR3 spells CASSLDRFSPLHF. CDR3 sequence (DNA): TGTGCCAGCAGCTTAGACAGGTTTTCACCCCTCCACTTT.

CDR3 sequence reads: CASSLGGYRYEQYF. For the CDR3, the DNA is TGTGCCAGCAGTTTAGGAGGTTATCGCTACGAGCAGTACTTC. This chain links TRBV28 with TRBJ2-7, with D tentatively TRBD2 (5 bases). Germline V CDR1 and CDR2: MDHEN, SYDVKM. The V and J ends lost 2 bases and 3 bases respectively, with 11 bases between them. CDR3 length equals 14 residues.

The rearrangement uses TRBV7-6 and TRBJ1-1; no firm D call. V lost 0 bases and J 0 bases, leaving 14 bases between the germline ends. This CDR3 spans 17 amino acids. The germline V gene encodes CDR1 SGHVS and CDR2 FNYEAQ. The CDR3 sequence: CASSLAPWRAMNTEAFF. CDR3 bases: TGTGCCAGCAGCTTAGCGCCGTGGCGGGCGATGAACACTGAAGCTTTCTTT.

This clone was recorded only once. V is TRBV10-1 and J is TRBJ2-5, with TRBD2 identical over 8 bases. Germline values: CDR1 WNHNN, CDR2 SYGVQD (reference sequence). Trimming took 0 bases from V and 5 from J; bases not matched to a gene: 2. This CDR3 contains 14 residues. The CDR3 sequence is CASSESTGGETQYF. CDR3 in DNA: TGCGCCAGCAGTGAGTCGACGGGAGGGGAGACCCAGTACTTC.

The J gene is TRBJ2-1, the V gene TRBV7-9, with TRBD1 as a possible D gene (5 bases). The germline V gene has CDR1 SEHNR and CDR2 FQNEAQ (reference sequence). The CDR3 runs to 16 residues. Deletions cut 6 bases from V and 6 bases from J, with 21 bases between. The CDR3 protein is CASSQQDIPSGNEQFF. DNA of the CDR3: TGTGCCAGCAGTCAACAGGATATCCCCTCCGGCAATGAGCAGTTCTTC.